Listed here are 12 T cell receptor beta chains from one sample, sequenced in a study of neurological immune-mediated disorders. Using its own MiXCR run on the 5' RACE reads, TCRdb lists one record per CDR3 protein. The data contain 50,000 to 70,000 distinct CDR3 sequences, 3.5% to 5% of them singletons. Sequenced material: PBMCs. The receptors were sampled from a man in his thirties or forties with multiple sclerosis.

V usage is TRBV5-1 and J usage is TRBJ1-2, with D perhaps TRBD1 (5 bases). The CDR3 runs to 13 residues. The germline V gene has CDR1 SGHRS and CDR2 YFSETQ. Trimming stripped 2 bases from V and 8 bases from J, with 13 bases between. The CDR3 spells CASSFSGGEGYTF. The CDR3 nucleotides read TGCGCCAGCAGCTTCTCTGGGGGGGAAGGCTACACCTTC.

V and J are TRBV18 and TRBJ1-2; D is unresolved. The germline gives CDR1 KGHSH, CDR2 LQKENI. This CDR3 region has 15 residues. The ends were cut back, 3 bases at V and 2 bases at J, with 13 bases in the middle. The CDR3 sequence is CASSPATGLNYGYTF. The CDR3 DNA follows: TGTGCCAGCTCACCCGCGACGGGATTAAACTATGGCTACACCTTC.

The sample holds many counts of this clonotype. This chain joins TRBV5-1 and TRBJ2-3, with 9 bases fitting TRBD1. V dropped 7 bases and J dropped 6; count of bases not matched to a gene: 6. CDR1 and CDR2 from the germline V gene are SGHRS and YFSETQ. This CDR3 spans 13 amino acids. The CDR3 region has the DNA TGCGCCAGCGGGGACAGGGCTTCGGATACGCAGTATTTT. Residues: CASGDRASDTQYF. Supplemented by reference TRBV5-1 and TRBJ2-3, the full variable domain reads KAGVTQTPRYLIKTRGQQVTLSCSPISGHRSVSWYQQTPGQGLQFLFEYFSETQRNKGNFPGRFSGRQFSNSRSEMNVSTLELGDSALYLCASGDRASDTQYFGPGTRLTVL.

This clonotype has a count of ten or more. The rearrangement links TRBV20-1 to TRBJ1-6; 7 nucleotides agree with TRBD1. V was clipped by 5 bases and J by 1 base; unmatched bases: 14. CDR3 length: 18 residues. CDR1 is DFQATT and CDR2 is SNEGSKA in the germline V gene (reference sequence). The CDR3 bases are TGCAGTGCTCTAAAGGGTTCAGGGGGGTCGTCCTATAATTCACCCCTCCACTTT. This codes for CSALKGSGGSSYNSPLHF.

This clonotype was recorded at least ten times. The rearrangement links TRBV20-1 to TRBJ1-5; D may be TRBD1 (5 bases). The CDR3 extends over 17 amino acids. V dropped 3 bases and J dropped 1 base, with 19 bases sitting between them. Looked up from germline, CDR1 is DFQATT and CDR2 is SNEGSKA (reference sequence). Here the CDR3 reads CSARKIDSNRSNQPQHF. Here the CDR3 DNA reads TGCAGTGCTAGGAAAATCGACAGTAACAGAAGCAATCAGCCCCAGCATTTT.

This clonotype was counted many times. The rearrangement joins TRBV5-1 to TRBJ1-1, with 11 bases matching TRBD1. The germline CDR1 and CDR2 sequences are SGHRS and YFSETQ. CDR3 length equals 16 residues. Unmatched junction bases numbered 10, after V lost 4 bases and J lost 5 bases. The CDR3 reads CASSPTSGQGATEAFF. CDR3 nucleotide sequence: TGCGCCAGCAGCCCAACGAGCGGACAGGGGGCGACTGAAGCTTTCTTT. The full variable domain, rest sourced from reference TRBV5-1 and TRBJ1-1, is KAGVTQTPRYLIKTRGQQVTLSCSPISGHRSVSWYQQTPGQGLQFLFEYFSETQRNKGNFPGRFSGRQFSNSRSEMNVSTLELGDSALYLCASSPTSGQGATEAFFGQGTRLTVV.

This clonotype was observed a handful of times. The chain has TRBV27 and TRBJ1-2; D gene ambiguous. Trimming shortened V by 7 bases and J by 3 bases, and 21 bases separated the two germline ends. The CDR3 runs to 16 residues. Germline CDR1 reads MNHEY; CDR2 reads SMNVEV (reference sequence). This chain's CDR3 is CASTSTTSHVDYGYTF. The CDR3 coding sequence is TGTGCCAGCACGAGTACTACATCCCATGTGGACTATGGCTACACCTTC.

This clonotype showed up just a few times. This rearrangement joins TRBV4-1 to TRBJ1-5, with 10 bases fitting TRBD1. CDR1 is MGHRA, CDR2 YSYEKL, per germline. The CDR3 has 15 amino acids. The V and J ends lost 4 bases and 10 bases, in that order; junction bases with no gene match: 10. The CDR3 spells CASSLGTGERGPQHF. The CDR3 coding sequence is TGCGCCAGCAGCCTCGGGACAGGGGAACGGGGTCCCCAGCATTTT.

This rearrangement joins TRBV7-6 to TRBJ1-4; D is ambiguous. V lost 2 bases, J lost 3 bases, and 10 bases lay in between. Germline V gene sequence: CDR1 SGHVS, CDR2 FNYEAQ. The CDR3 spans 15 residues. The CDR3 DNA reads as TGTGCCAGCAGCTTATACAGCTACCCTAATGAAAAACTGTTTTTT. Protein product: CASSLYSYPNEKLFF.

This clonotype was picked up many times. The chain couples TRBV7-9 to TRBJ1-1; D not resolved. Germline assignment: CDR1 SEHNR and CDR2 FQNEAQ (reference sequence). The CDR3 runs to 12 residues. Trimming removed 3 bases from V and 5 bases from J, with 7 bases in between. CDR3 coding DNA: TGTGCCAGCAGCTTGACTACTACTGAAGCTTTCTTT. It translates to CASSLTTTEAFF.

This clonotype was counted ten times or more. J is TRBJ1-3 and V is TRBV4-1; no reliable D call. Germline values: CDR1 MGHRA, CDR2 YSYEKL. There are 14 residues in the CDR3. V was cut by 1 base and J by 4 bases, with 8 bases left in between. CDR3 in DNA: TGCGCCAGCAGCCAAGGACAAGTAGGAAACACCATATATTTT. This sequence encodes CASSQGQVGNTIYF.

V usage is TRBV5-5 and J usage is TRBJ2-3, with a tentative D call TRBD2 (7 bases). Germline V gene sequence: CDR1 SGHKS, CDR2 YYEKEE (reference sequence). Trimming removed 4 bases at V and 2 bases at J, with 17 bases between. The CDR3 sequence is 16 residues long. The CDR3 protein is CASSTEGGIPTDTQYF. DNA for the CDR3: TGTGCCAGCAGCACGGAGGGGGGGATCCCCACAGATACGCAGTATTTT.